The T cell receptor (beta chain) under discussion was sequenced for a study of early T cells in non-severe SARS-CoV-2 infection. The wider study: With bulk RNA from unsorted whole blood as input, sequencing yielded unpaired chains. Study-level results: There was a bias toward anti-spike CD8 responses in VDJdb matching, which missed private and CD4 specificities.

Researchers attached unique molecular identifiers to individual cDNA molecules. TCRdb re-analysed the 5' RACE reads in MiXCR, keeping a single row per CDR3 protein. This table has some 59,000 distinct CDR3 sequences, around 10% appearing once. The V gene lost 4 bases and the J gene lost 0 bases, with 21 bases spanning the gap. The CDR3 covers 19 residues. CDR1 and CDR2 from the germline V gene are LGHNA and YNFKEQ. In its sample, this clonotype was seen many times. What it recognizes is unknown. The clonotype was recovered from an adult who was a healthcare worker with PCR-confirmed SARS-CoV-2 infection or an uninfected control (not recorded which). The source was whole blood, collected at baseline. The J gene is TRBJ2-2, the V gene TRBV4-2; D not certain. The CDR3 bases are TGTGCCAGCAGCCTAAATGCCGATGTCCGGCATCCGAACACCGGGGAGCTGTTTTTT. This sequence encodes CASSLNADVRHPNTGELFF.